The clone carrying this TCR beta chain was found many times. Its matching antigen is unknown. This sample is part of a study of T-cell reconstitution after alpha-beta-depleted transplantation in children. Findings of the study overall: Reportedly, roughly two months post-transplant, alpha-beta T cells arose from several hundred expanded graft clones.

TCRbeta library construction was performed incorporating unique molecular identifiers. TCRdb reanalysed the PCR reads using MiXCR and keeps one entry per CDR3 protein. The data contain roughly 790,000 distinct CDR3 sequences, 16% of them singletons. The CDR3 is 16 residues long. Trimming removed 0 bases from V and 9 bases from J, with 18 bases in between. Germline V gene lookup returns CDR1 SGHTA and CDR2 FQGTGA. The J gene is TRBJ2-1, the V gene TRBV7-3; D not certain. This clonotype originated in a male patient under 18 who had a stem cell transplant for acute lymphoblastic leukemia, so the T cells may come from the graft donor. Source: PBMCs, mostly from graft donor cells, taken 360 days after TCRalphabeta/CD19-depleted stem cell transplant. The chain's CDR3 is CASSLTTSLLFGEQFF. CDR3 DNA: TGTGCCAGCAGCTTAACTACTTCTCTACTCTTCGGTGAGCAGTTCTTC. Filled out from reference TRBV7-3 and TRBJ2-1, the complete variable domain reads GAGVSQTPSNKVTEKGKYVELRCDPISGHTALYWYRQSLGQGPEFLIYFQGTGAADDSGLPNDRFFAVRPEGSVSTLKIQRTERGDSAVYLCASSLTTSLLFGEQFFGPGTRLTVL.